The 13 T cell receptor beta chains below were found in one sample sequenced in a study of OX40 agonist ivuxolimab in advanced cancers. Here immunoSEQ multiplex PCR was the method, and the copy in TCRdb shows in-frame clones only, minus some. Of around 100,000 clones in the sample, less than 95% are singletons; the top ten hold approximately 0.58%. The input for sequencing was CD4+ or CD8+ T cells sorted from blood, taken in a trial of the OX40 agonist ivuxolimab. The receptor set was obtained from an adult with an advanced solid tumor such as melanoma, head and neck, liver or kidney cancer.

The gene calls are TRBV5-1 and TRBJ1-3, with a possible D match to TRBD1 (5 bases). The CDR3 has 14 amino acids. V was trimmed by 4 bases and J by 7 bases, leaving 15 bases between them. Germline CDR1 and CDR2: SGHRS and YFSETQ. Here the CDR3 reads CASSPGRLGNTIYF. The CDR3 DNA follows: TGCGCCAGCAGCCCGGGACGGCTGGGGAACACCATATATTTT.

This clone appeared a single time. This rearrangement joins TRBV30 to TRBJ1-1; TRBD1 aligns across 8 bases. The CDR3 is 15 residues long. With V trimmed by 0 bases and J by 3 bases, 6 bases remained unmatched. Germline V lookup: CDR1 GTSNPN, CDR2 SVGIG (reference sequence). The CDR3 spells CAWSVRQGAYTEAFF. The CDR3 DNA reads TGTGCCTGGAGTGTTAGGCAGGGGGCGTACACTGAAGCTTTCTTT.

The chain links TRBV11-3 to TRBJ1-1; possible D gene TRBD1, 6 bases. CDR3 length: 14 amino acids. Trimming removed 7 bases at V and 4 bases at J, with 16 bases between. The germline V gene encodes CDR1 SGHNT and CDR2 YENEEA. The CDR3 is CASNLARGATEAFF. For the CDR3, the DNA is TGTGCCAGCAACTTGGCCAGGGGTGCCACTGAAGCTTTCTTT.

The chain uses TRBV5-4 and TRBJ2-3; D perhaps matches TRBD2 (6 bases). Per germline, CDR1 SGHNT and CDR2 YYREEE (reference sequence). Trimming cost V 3 bases and J 1 base, with 9 bases left between them. The CDR3 totals 14 residues. The CDR3 DNA is TGTGCCAGCAGCTCTGGAGGGGGCACAGATACGCAGTATTTT. Its translation is CASSSGGGTDTQYF.

The gene calls are TRBV5-1 and TRBJ2-3; 7 bases match TRBD1. The V gene end was trimmed by 5 bases and the J gene end by 3 bases; junction bases not matched to a gene: 15. This CDR3 region has 17 residues. Per germline, CDR1 SGHRS and CDR2 YFSETQ. The CDR3 sequence: CASSSDIRGSWTDTQYF. DNA of the CDR3: TGCGCCAGCAGTTCGGACATCAGGGGGAGTTGGACAGATACGCAGTATTTT.

This clone appeared a single time. This chain links TRBV25-1 with TRBJ2-6, with D uncertain. Germline-derived CDR1 and CDR2 are MGHDK and SYGVNS. Between the trimmed V and J ends, which lost 6 bases and 0 bases, there was a span of 3 bases. The CDR3 spans 13 residues. The CDR3 here is CASRDSGANVLTF. CDR3 DNA sequence: TGTGCCAGCAGAGACTCTGGGGCCAACGTCCTGACTTTC.

The rearrangement links TRBV4-1 to TRBJ2-3; maybe TRBD1 (7 bases). CDR3 size: 20 residues. CDR1 is MGHRA and CDR2 is YSYEKL in the germline V gene. Trimming took 1 base from V and 0 from J, leaving 23 bases between them. The CDR3 is CASSQGRGQFGFGSTDTQYF. Written as DNA, the CDR3 is TGCGCCAGCAGCCAAGGGAGGGGACAGTTTGGGTTTGGTAGCACAGATACGCAGTATTTT.

The chain has TRBV7-2 and TRBJ2-2; D is undetermined. Per the germline V gene, CDR1 is SGHTA and CDR2 is FQGNSA. The CDR3 consists of 14 residues. The germline V and J ends were trimmed by 7 bases and 6 bases, with 15 bases remaining between them. CDR3 bases: TGTGCCAGCACCCAAAGTCCGGCGTCCGGGGAGCTGTTTTTT. Its translation is CASTQSPASGELFF. The entire variable domain, with the rest obtained from reference TRBV7-2 and TRBJ2-2, is as follows: GAGVSQSPSNKVTEKGKDVELRCDPISGHTALYWYRQSLGQGLEFLIYFQGNSAPDKSGLPSDRFSAERTGGSVSTLTIQRTQQEDSAVYLCASTQSPASGELFFGEGSRLTVL.

The V gene is TRBV27, the J gene TRBJ1-3; 7 nucleotides agree with TRBD1. This CDR3 contains 15 residues. The trim removed 0 bases at V and 5 bases at J, leaving 4 bases unmatched. Germline V gives CDR1 MNHEY, CDR2 SMNVEV (reference sequence). The CDR3 DNA follows: TGTGCCAGCAGTTTATCCTGGGACAGCAGAAACACCATATATTTT. Encoded protein: CASSLSWDSRNTIYF.

This clone has only one observation. The V call is TRBV19, the J call TRBJ1-2; D uncertain. V was shortened by 7 bases and J by 5 bases, with 20 bases between the two germline ends. Germline lookup yields CDR1 LNHDA and CDR2 SQIVND (reference sequence). The CDR3 loop spans 15 amino acids. The CDR3, as DNA: TGTGCCAGTACCAGTACGGGAGGCCGGGCGTATGGCTACACCTTC. Translated, it gives CASTSTGGRAYGYTF.

The rearrangement links TRBV27 to TRBJ1-2, with 7 positions matching TRBD1. V lost 1 base and J lost 5; bases outside the gene matches: 7. Germline CDR1 is MNHEY and CDR2 is SMNVEV (reference sequence). The CDR3 is 15 amino acids. CDR3: CASSLFAGGLYGYTF. The CDR3 DNA reads TGTGCCAGCAGTTTATTTGCAGGGGGACTGTATGGCTACACCTTC.

The chain is built from TRBV27 and TRBJ1-1; a weak D match, TRBD1 (5 bases). CDR1 is MNHEY, CDR2 SMNVEV, per germline (reference sequence). The CDR3 has 14 amino acids. Trimming removed 6 bases at V and 5 bases at J, with 16 bases between. The CDR3 coding sequence is TGTGCCAGCAGCAAGGCAGGGAGGGGAACTGAAGCTTTCTTT. This encodes CASSKAGRGTEAFF.

The chain is built from TRBV2 and TRBJ2-2, with unresolved D. V was clipped by 5 bases and J by 6 bases, with 16 bases between them. The CDR3 has 15 residues. Germline lookup yields CDR1 SNHLY and CDR2 FYNNEI. The chain's CDR3 is CASSQTISGSGELFF. The CDR3 DNA is TGTGCCAGCAGTCAGACCATCTCAGGTTCCGGGGAGCTGTTTTTT. Full variable domain (remainder filled in from reference TRBV2 and TRBJ2-2): EPEVTQTPSHQVTQMGQEVILRCVPISNHLYFYWYRQILGQKVEFLVSFYNNEISEKSEIFDDQFSVERPDGSNFTLKIRSTKLEDSAMYFCASSQTISGSGELFFGEGSRLTVL.